These 20 T cell receptor beta chains were sequenced from one sample in a study of vaccination effects on CD4 cells after COVID-19. Pools of viral peptides were used by the ViraFEST assay to expand antigen-specific CD4+ T cells ahead of sequencing. Cells that had been cultured for 9 to 10 days were the source of isolated CD4+ T cells. Participants completed two doses of the BNT162b2 or mRNA-1273 vaccine. The table came from immunoSEQ multiplex PCR; TCRdb's copy has only in-frame clones and leaves some out. Seen here are around 32,000 clones, roughly 63% observed once, and the top ten hold about 8.4%. These receptors lack a known antigen. Here the sequenced sample was CD4+ T cells from PBMCs cultured with SARS-CoV-2 spike peptides, taken after COVID-19 vaccination. Receptor source: a human donor who received a COVID-19 vaccine.

This clone was observed a few times. This chain connects TRBV10-1 to TRBJ2-1, with 11 bases identical to TRBD2. V was pared by 0 bases and J by 11 bases, with 9 bases of the junction left unmatched. The CDR3 totals 16 residues. Germline V gene lookup returns CDR1 WNHNN and CDR2 SYGVQD (reference sequence). CDR3 loop: CASSESIGLAGGKQFF. The CDR3 DNA sequence: TGCGCCAGCAGTGAGTCGATTGGGCTAGCGGGGGGAAAGCAGTTCTTC.

The count of this clone is one. The CDR3 is CASSYGTLNYGYTF. CDR3 DNA sequence: TGCGCCAGCAGCTACGGGACACTTAACTATGGCTACACCTTC. V is TRBV5-1 and J is TRBJ1-2; weak D call: TRBD1 (6 bases). CDR1 is SGHRS, CDR2 YFSETQ, per germline. V gave up 3 bases and J gave up 1 base, with 10 bases separating them. The CDR3 is 14 residues long. Complete variable domain (other parts from reference TRBV5-1 and TRBJ1-2): KAGVTQTPRYLIKTRGQQVTLSCSPISGHRSVSWYQQTPGQGLQFLFEYFSETQRNKGNFPGRFSGRQFSNSRSEMNVSTLELGDSALYLCASSYGTLNYGYTFGSGTRLTVV.

The chain combines TRBV9 with TRBJ2-7, with TRBD1 as a possible D gene (6 bases). CDR3 size: 14 residues. V lost 3 bases and J 4 bases, leaving 14 bases between the germline ends. Germline values: CDR1 SGDLS, CDR2 YYNGEE. CDR3 protein: CASSGRDTLYEQYF. As DNA, the CDR3 is TGTGCCAGCAGCGGCAGGGACACACTATACGAGCAGTACTTC.

The J gene is TRBJ1-2, the V gene TRBV29-1; the D is unclear. Germline V gene sequence: CDR1 SQVTM, CDR2 ANQGSEA. This CDR3 contains 11 residues. Trimming took 8 bases from V and 8 from J, leaving 15 bases between them. CDR3 sequence: CSSWSVGGYTF. The CDR3 nucleotides are TGCAGCTCCTGGTCCGTGGGGGGCTACACCTTC.

CDR3 bases: TGCAGCGTCGTAATCCGGGACAGGGGGTGGTATGGCTACACCTTC. Translated: CSVVIRDRGWYGYTF. This sequence joins TRBV29-1 and TRBJ1-2; 11 bases agree with TRBD1. Germline values: CDR1 SQVTM, CDR2 ANQGSEA. V trimming: 6 bases; J trimming: 5 bases; junction bases outside the gene matches: 11. The CDR3 consists of 15 residues.

The chain employs TRBV14 and TRBJ1-6, with a tentative D call TRBD1 (6 bases). Trimming removed 4 bases at V and 5 bases at J, with 9 bases between. The CDR3 is made up of 14 amino acids. CDR1 and CDR2 (germline): SGHDN, FVKESK. For the CDR3, the DNA is TGTGCCAGCAGCCTCAGGGGTAATAATTCACCCCTCCACTTT. Translating it yields CASSLRGNNSPLHF.

This clone was picked up a small number of times. The chain uses TRBV11-2 and TRBJ2-7, with a weak D call TRBD1 (6 bases). V lost 5 bases and J 4 bases, leaving 12 bases between the germline ends. This CDR3 is 13 amino acids long. Germline CDR1 is SGHAT and CDR2 is FQNNGV. CDR3 loop: CASSADRAYEQYF. As DNA, the CDR3 is TGTGCCAGCAGCGCGGACAGAGCGTACGAGCAGTACTTC.

The V and J genes are TRBV4-1 and TRBJ2-3; D is uncertain. Germline V CDR1 and CDR2: MGHRA, YSYEKL. Trimming left V 4 bases short and J 1 base short, with 9 bases between. CDR3 length equals 14 residues. This CDR3 reads CASSRLQGTDTQYF. CDR3 in DNA: TGCGCCAGCAGCCGACTGCAAGGCACAGATACGCAGTATTTT.

The V and J genes are TRBV7-9 and TRBJ1-3, with D possibly matching TRBD1 (5 bases). The ends were cut back, 8 bases at V and 1 base at J, with 9 bases in the middle. The germline CDR1 and CDR2 sequences are SEHNR and FQNEAQ (reference sequence). This CDR3 comprises 13 residues. In DNA form, the CDR3 reads TGTGCCAGCGGCCGGGGGTCTGGAAACACCATATATTTT. Translating it yields CASGRGSGNTIYF.

This chain links TRBV19 with TRBJ2-1, with TRBD2 as a possible D gene (5 bases). The CDR3 is 16 residues long. V was pared by 0 bases and J by 1 base, with 10 bases between. CDR1 is LNHDA, CDR2 SQIVND, per germline (reference sequence). CDR3 region: CASSIDRSGSYNEQFF. CDR3 DNA sequence: TGTGCCAGTAGTATAGATAGAAGCGGTTCCTACAATGAGCAGTTCTTC.

The chain recombines TRBV29-1 with TRBJ1-5, with D tentatively TRBD1 (5 bases). CDR3 size: 15 residues. V lost 6 bases and J 2 bases, leaving 17 bases between the germline ends. Per the germline V gene, CDR1 is SQVTM and CDR2 is ANQGSEA. CDR3 sequence: CSVSTGTGGNQPQHF. The CDR3 nucleotides are TGCAGCGTGTCCACCGGGACTGGGGGCAATCAGCCCCAGCATTTT.

The chain recombines TRBV3-1 (or the pseudogene TRBV3-2) with TRBJ2-1; D uncertain. The germline V and J ends were trimmed by 0 bases and 7 bases, with 4 bases remaining between them. Germline V gene data show CDR1 as LGHDT and CDR2 as YNNKEL (reference sequence). The CDR3 runs to 12 residues. CDR3 DNA sequence: TGTGCCAGCAGCCAAGATTGGAATGAGCAGTTCTTC. This encodes CASSQDWNEQFF.

This clone appeared a few times. This CDR3 is CASSLDREGGYTF. Here the CDR3 DNA reads TGTGCCAGCAGTTTGGACAGGGAGGGCGGCTACACCTTC. The rearrangement uses TRBV12-3 or TRBV12-4 and TRBJ1-2; 8 bases are shared with TRBD1. The CDR3 is 13 residues long. Unmatched junction bases numbered 5, after V lost 3 bases and J lost 8 bases.

The J gene is TRBJ1-2, the V gene TRBV6-6, with D possibly matching TRBD1 (5 bases). Germline V gives CDR1 MNHNY, CDR2 SVGAGI (reference sequence). Trimming removed 6 bases from V and 4 bases from J, with 12 bases in between. CDR3 length equals 13 residues. This CDR3 is CASSPGGAYGYTF. The CDR3 region has the DNA TGTGCCAGCAGCCCAGGAGGGGCCTATGGCTACACCTTC.

Details on this clone: The junction and the germline gene differ at one end; a read error may be behind it. The V and J genes are TRBV5-4 and TRBJ1-2; 7 bases match TRBD1. Germline loops: CDR1 SGHNT, CDR2 YYREEE (reference sequence). The CDR3 is 13 amino acids. The CDR3 DNA sequence: TGTGCCAGCAACTTGCAGGGGGTTGGAGGCTACACCTTC. It is translated as CASNLQGVGGYTF.

The gene calls are TRBV3-1 (or the pseudogene TRBV3-2) and TRBJ2-5; D not certain. Germline V lookup: CDR1 LGHDT, CDR2 YNNKEL (reference sequence). Trimming took off 0 bases at V and 3 bases at J, with 17 bases between the two ends. This CDR3 spans 17 amino acids. The CDR3 DNA is TGTGCCAGCAGCCAAGAGGTTCGTTGGGTACTAAAAGAGACCCAGTACTTC. Encoded protein: CASSQEVRWVLKETQYF.

This chain uses TRBV6-5 with TRBJ1-3, with 8 bases identical to TRBD1. V lost 9 bases, J lost 4 bases, and 5 bases stayed unmatched. Germline V gene sequence: CDR1 MNHEY, CDR2 SVGAGI. The CDR3 runs to 13 residues. The CDR3 DNA sequence: TGTGCCAGTCGGGACAGGTCAGGAAACACCATATATTTT. Protein product: CASRDRSGNTIYF.

The rearrangement uses TRBV10-3 and TRBJ1-5, with D possibly TRBD1 on 5 matching bases. The V end lost 0 bases, the J end lost 1 base, and 10 bases lay between the germline ends. From germline, CDR1 is ENHRY and CDR2 SYGVKD. This CDR3 region has 16 residues. This CDR3 is CAISESGVLSNQPQHF. The CDR3 bases are TGTGCCATCAGTGAGTCGGGGGTACTCAGCAATCAGCCCCAGCATTTT.

This clone turned up a few times. The chain is built from TRBV10-3 and TRBJ1-6; D uncertain. Germline V gene sequence: CDR1 ENHRY, CDR2 SYGVKD. V was pared by 3 bases and J by 7 bases, with 7 bases between. The CDR3 loop spans 13 amino acids. For the CDR3, the DNA is TGTGCCATCAGTGAAAGTAGGAATTCACCCCTCCACTTT. Translating it yields CAISESRNSPLHF.

The chain carries TRBV5-1 and TRBJ2-7; a weak D match, TRBD2 (6 bases). The CDR3 loop spans 14 amino acids. Germline V gene data show CDR1 as SGHRS and CDR2 as YFSETQ. V shed 7 bases and J shed 0 bases, with 14 bases lying between them. Here the CDR3 reads CASRGGVSSYEQYF. The DNA of the CDR3 is TGCGCCAGCCGAGGCGGGGTGAGCTCCTACGAGCAGTACTTC.